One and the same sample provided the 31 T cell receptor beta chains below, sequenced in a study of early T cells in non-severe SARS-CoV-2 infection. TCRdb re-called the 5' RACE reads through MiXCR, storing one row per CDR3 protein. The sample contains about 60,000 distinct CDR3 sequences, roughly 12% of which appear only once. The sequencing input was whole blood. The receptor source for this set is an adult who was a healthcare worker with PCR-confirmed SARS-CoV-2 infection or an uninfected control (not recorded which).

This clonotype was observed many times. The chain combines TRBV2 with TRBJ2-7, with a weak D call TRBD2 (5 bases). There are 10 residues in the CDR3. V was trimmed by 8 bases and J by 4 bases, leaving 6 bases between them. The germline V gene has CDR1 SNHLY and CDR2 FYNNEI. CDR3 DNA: TGTGCCAGCGGGGAGTACGAGCAGTACTTC. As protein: CASGEYEQYF.

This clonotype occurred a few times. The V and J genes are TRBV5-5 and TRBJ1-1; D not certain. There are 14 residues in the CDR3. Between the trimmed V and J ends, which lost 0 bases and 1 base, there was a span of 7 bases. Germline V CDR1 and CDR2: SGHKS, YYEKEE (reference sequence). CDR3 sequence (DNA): TGTGCCAGCAGCTTGGTGGCTAAGAACACTGAAGCTTTCTTT. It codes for CASSLVAKNTEAFF.

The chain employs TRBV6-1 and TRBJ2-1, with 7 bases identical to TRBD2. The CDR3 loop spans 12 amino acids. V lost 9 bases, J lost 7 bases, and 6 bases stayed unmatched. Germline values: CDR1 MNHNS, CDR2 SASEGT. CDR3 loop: CASGAGKNEQFF. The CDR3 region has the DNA TGTGCCAGTGGAGCGGGGAAGAATGAGCAGTTCTTC.

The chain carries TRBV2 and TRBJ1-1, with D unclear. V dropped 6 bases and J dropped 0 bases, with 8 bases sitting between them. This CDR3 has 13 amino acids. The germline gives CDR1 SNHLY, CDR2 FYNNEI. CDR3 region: CASSLVVNTEAFF. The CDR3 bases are TGTGCCAGCAGCCTAGTAGTGAACACTGAAGCTTTCTTT.

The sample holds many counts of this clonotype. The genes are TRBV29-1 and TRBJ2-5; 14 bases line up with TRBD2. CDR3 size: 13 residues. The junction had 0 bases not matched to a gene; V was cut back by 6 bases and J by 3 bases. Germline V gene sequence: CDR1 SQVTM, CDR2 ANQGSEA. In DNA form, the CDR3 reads TGCAGCGTGGGACTAGCGGGAGAAGAGACCCAGTACTTC. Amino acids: CSVGLAGEETQYF.

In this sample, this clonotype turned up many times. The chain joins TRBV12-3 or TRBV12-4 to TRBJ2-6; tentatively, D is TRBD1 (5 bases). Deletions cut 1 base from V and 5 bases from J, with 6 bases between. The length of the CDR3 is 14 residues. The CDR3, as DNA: TGTGCCAGCAGTTTAGAGGGGCGGGCCAACGTCCTGACTTTC. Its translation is CASSLEGRANVLTF.

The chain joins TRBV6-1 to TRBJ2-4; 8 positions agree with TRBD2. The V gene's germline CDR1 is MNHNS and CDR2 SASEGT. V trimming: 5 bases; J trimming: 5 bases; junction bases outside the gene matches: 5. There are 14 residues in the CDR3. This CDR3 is CASSLGGGQNIQYF. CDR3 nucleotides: TGTGCCAGCAGTCTCGGGGGGGGGCAAAACATTCAGTACTTC.

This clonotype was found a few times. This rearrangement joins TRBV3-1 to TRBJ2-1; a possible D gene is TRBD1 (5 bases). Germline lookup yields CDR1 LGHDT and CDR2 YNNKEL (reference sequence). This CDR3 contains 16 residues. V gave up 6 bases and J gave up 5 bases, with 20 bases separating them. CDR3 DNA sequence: TGTGCCAGCAGTCAGATGGGGCCAGAAGGGGACAATGAGCAGTTCTTC. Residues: CASSQMGPEGDNEQFF.

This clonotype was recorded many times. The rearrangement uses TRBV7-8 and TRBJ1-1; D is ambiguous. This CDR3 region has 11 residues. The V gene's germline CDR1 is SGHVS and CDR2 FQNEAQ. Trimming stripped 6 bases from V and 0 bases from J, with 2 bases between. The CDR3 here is CASRMNTEAFF. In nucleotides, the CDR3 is TGTGCCAGCAGAATGAACACTGAAGCTTTCTTT.

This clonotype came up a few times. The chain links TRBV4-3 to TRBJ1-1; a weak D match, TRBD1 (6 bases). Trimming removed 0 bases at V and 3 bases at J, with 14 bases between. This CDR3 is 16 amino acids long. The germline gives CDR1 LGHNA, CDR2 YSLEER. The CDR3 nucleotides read TGCGCCAGCAGCCAAGATCCAGGGGCGTCGCACACTGAAGCTTTCTTT. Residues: CASSQDPGASHTEAFF.

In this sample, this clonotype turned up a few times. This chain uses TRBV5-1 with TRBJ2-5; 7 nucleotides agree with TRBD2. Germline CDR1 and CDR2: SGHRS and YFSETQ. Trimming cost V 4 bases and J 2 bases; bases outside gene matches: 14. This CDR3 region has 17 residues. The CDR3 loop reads CASSLTTAGAMQETQYF. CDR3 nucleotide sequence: TGCGCCAGCAGCCTCACCACTGCGGGAGCGATGCAAGAGACCCAGTACTTC.

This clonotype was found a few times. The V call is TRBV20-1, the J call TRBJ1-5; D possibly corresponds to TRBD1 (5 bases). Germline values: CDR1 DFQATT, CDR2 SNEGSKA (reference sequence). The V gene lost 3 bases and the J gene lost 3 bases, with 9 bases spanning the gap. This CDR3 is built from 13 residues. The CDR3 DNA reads TGCAGTGCTAGGCGGGACGTCAATCAGCCCCAGCATTTT. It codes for CSARRDVNQPQHF.

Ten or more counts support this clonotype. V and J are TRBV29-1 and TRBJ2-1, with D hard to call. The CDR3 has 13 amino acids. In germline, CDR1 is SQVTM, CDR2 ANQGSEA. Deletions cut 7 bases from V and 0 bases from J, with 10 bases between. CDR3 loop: CSAEVPSYNEQFF. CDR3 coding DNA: TGCAGCGCCGAGGTACCCTCCTACAATGAGCAGTTCTTC.

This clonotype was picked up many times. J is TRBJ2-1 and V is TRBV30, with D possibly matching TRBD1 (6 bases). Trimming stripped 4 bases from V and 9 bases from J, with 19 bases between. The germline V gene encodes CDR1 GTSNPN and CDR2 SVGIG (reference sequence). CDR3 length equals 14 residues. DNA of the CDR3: TGTGCCTGGAAGACAGGCTCCTCTGCGGGTGAGCAGTTCTTC. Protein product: CAWKTGSSAGEQFF.

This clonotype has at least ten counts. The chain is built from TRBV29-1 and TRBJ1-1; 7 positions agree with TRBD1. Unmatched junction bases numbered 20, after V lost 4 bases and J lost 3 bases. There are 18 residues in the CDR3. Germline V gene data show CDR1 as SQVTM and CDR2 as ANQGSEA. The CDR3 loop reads CSVGPTADRNLLDTEAFF. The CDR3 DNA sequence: TGCAGCGTTGGACCCACAGCGGACAGGAACCTATTGGACACTGAAGCTTTCTTT.

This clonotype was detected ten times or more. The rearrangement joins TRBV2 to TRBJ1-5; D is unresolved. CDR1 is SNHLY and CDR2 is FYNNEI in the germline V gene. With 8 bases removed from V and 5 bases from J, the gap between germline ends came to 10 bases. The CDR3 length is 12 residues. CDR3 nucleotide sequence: TGTGCCAGCGGGAGGACGGATCAGCCCCAGCATTTT. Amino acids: CASGRTDQPQHF. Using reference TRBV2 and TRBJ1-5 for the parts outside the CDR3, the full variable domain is EPEVTQTPSHQVTQMGQEVILRCVPISNHLYFYWYRQILGQKVEFLVSFYNNEISEKSEIFDDQFSVERPDGSNFTLKIRSTKLEDSAMYFCASGRTDQPQHFGDGTRLSIL.

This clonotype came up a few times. The CDR3: CATSRDQGYEQFF. The CDR3 DNA reads TGTGCCACCAGCAGAGACCAGGGTTACGAGCAGTTCTTC. This chain uses TRBV15 with TRBJ2-1; TRBD1 might be the D (5 bases). The germline V gene encodes CDR1 LNHNV and CDR2 YYDKDF (reference sequence). Trimming pared 0 bases from V and 10 bases from J, leaving 10 bases between. The CDR3 is 13 amino acids.

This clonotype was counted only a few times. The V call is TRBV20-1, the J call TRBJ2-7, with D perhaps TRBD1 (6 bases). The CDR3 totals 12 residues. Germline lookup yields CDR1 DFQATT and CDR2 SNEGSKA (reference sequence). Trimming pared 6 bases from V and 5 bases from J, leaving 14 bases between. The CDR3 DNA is TGCAGTGCCAGTTCAGGGGTGAACGAGCAGTACTTC. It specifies CSASSGVNEQYF.

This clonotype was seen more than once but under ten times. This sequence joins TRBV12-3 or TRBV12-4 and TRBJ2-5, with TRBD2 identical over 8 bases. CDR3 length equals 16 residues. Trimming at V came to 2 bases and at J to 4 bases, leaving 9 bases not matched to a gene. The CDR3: CASSLTRGGPGETQYF. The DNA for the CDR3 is TGTGCCAGCAGTTTAACTCGGGGGGGGCCGGGAGAGACCCAGTACTTC.

This CDR3 reads CAGSGAGNTIYF. The CDR3 DNA reads TGTGCCGGCTCCGGGGCTGGAAACACCATATATTTT. The chain has TRBV7-9 and TRBJ1-3, with D unclear. Trimming shortened V by 11 bases and J by 2 bases, and 10 bases separated the two germline ends. Looked up from germline, CDR1 is SEHNR and CDR2 is FQNEAQ (reference sequence). CDR3 length: 12 residues.

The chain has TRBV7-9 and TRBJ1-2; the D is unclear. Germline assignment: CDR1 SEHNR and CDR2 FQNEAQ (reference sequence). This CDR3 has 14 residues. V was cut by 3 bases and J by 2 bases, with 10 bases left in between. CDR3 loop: CASSLMDGNYGYTF. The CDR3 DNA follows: TGTGCCAGCAGCTTGATGGACGGAAACTATGGCTACACCTTC. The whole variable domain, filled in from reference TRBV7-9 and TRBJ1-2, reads DTGVSQNPRHKITKRGQNVTFRCDPISEHNRLYWYRQTLGQGPEFLTYFQNEAQLEKSRLLSDRFSAERPKGSFSTLEIQRTEQGDSAMYLCASSLMDGNYGYTFGSGTRLTVV.

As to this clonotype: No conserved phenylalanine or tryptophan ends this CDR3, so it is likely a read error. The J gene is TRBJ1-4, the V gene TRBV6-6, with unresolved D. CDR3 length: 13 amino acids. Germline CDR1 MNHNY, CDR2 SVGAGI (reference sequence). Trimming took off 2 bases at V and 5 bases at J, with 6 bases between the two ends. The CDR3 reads CASSYGVNEKLFS. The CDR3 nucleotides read TGTGCCAGCAGTTACGGGGTGAATGAAAAACTGTTTTCT.

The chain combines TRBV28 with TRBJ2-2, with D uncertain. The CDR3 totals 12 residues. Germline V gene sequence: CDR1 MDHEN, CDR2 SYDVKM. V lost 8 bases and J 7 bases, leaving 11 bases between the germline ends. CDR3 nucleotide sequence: TGTGCCAGCCGTAAGCAGGACGGGGAGCTGTTTTTT. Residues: CASRKQDGELFF. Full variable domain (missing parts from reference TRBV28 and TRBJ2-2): DVKVTQSSRYLVKRTGEKVFLECVQDMDHENMFWYRQDPGLGLRLIYFSYDVKMKEKGDIPEGYSVSREKKERFSLILESASTNQTSMYLCASRKQDGELFFGEGSRLTVL.

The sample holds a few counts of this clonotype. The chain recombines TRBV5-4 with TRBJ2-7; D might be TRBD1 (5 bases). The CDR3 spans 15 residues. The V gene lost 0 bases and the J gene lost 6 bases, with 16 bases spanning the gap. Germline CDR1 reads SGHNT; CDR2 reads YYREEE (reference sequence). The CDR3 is CASSLVAGASVEQYF. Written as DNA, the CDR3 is TGTGCCAGCAGCTTGGTGGCTGGGGCCTCCGTCGAGCAGTACTTC.

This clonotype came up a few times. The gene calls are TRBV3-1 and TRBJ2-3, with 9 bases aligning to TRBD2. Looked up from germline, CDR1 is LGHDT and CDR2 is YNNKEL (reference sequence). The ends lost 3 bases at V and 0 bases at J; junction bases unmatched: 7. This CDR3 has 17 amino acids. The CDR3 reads CASSQSGGFSSTDTQYF. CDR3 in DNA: TGTGCCAGCAGCCAGAGCGGGGGGTTCTCTAGCACAGATACGCAGTATTTT.

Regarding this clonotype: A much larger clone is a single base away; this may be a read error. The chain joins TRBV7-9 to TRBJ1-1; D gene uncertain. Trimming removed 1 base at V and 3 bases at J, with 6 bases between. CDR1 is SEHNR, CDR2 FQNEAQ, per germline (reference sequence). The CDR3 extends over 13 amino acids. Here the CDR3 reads CASSLELYTEAFF. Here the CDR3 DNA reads TGTGCCAGCAGCTTAGAGCTGTACACTGAAGCTTTCTTT.

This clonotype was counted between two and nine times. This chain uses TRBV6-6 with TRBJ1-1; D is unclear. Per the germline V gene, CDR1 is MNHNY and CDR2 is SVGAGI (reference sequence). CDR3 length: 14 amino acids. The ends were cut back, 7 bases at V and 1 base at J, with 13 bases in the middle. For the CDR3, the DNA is TGTGCCAGCATCGAGGACGGAGCGAACACTGAAGCTTTCTTT. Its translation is CASIEDGANTEAFF.

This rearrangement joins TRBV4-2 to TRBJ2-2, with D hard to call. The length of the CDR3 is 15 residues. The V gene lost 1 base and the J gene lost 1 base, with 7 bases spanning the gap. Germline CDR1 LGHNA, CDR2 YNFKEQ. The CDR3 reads CASSQVSGNTGELFF. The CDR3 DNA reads TGTGCCAGCAGCCAAGTATCCGGGAACACCGGGGAGCTGTTTTTT.

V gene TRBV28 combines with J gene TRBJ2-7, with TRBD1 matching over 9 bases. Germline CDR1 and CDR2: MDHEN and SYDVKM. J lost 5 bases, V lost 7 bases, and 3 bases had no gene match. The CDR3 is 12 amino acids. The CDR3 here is CASKTGGNEQYF. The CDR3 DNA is TGTGCCAGCAAGACAGGGGGGAACGAGCAGTACTTC.

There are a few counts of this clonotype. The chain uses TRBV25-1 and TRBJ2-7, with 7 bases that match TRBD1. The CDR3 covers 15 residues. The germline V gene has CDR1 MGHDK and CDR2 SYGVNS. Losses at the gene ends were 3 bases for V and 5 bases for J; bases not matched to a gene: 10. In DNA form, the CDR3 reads TGTGCCAGCAGTGATTCGACAGGGTGGTGGGACGAGCAGTACTTC. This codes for CASSDSTGWWDEQYF.

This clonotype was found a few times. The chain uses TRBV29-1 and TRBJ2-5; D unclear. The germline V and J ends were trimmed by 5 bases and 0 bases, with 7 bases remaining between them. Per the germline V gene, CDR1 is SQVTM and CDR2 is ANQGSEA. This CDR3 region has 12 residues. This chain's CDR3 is CSVSTDQETQYF. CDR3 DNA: TGCAGCGTTTCGACGGACCAAGAGACCCAGTACTTC.